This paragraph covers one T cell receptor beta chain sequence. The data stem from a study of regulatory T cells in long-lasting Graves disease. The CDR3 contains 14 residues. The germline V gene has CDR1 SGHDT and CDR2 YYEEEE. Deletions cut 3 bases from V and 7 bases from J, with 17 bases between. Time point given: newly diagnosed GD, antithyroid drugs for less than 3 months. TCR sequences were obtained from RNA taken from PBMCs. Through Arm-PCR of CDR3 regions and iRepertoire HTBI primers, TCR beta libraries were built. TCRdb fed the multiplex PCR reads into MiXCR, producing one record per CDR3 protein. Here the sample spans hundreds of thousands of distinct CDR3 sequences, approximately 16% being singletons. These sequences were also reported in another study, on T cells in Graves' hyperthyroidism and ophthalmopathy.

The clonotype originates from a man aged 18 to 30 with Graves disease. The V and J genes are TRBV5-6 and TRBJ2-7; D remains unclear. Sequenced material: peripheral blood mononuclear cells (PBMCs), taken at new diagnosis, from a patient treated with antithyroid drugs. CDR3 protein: CASSSTPIQLEQYF. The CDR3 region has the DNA TGTGCCAGCAGCTCCACCCCCATACAGCTTGAGCAGTACTTC.